The rows below give T cell receptor beta chains drawn from one sample of a study of tissue T cells after allogeneic stem cell transplantation. Method: immunoSEQ multiplex PCR; TCRdb's copy keeps in-frame clones and lacks some. The sample records about 26,000 clones, about 89% being singletons. The sequences come from blood, collected before transplantation. These receptors were taken from a male donor at least 60 years old who later had graft-versus-host disease after an allogeneic stem cell transplant. Both conserved end residues are part of each CDR3. Each record gives: V gene, D gene, clone size, J gene, CDR3 protein, CDR3 DNA. The D gene is left open where the match is weak. Size tells how often a clone was seen (once, few, many) or the class of an expanded clone, and some rows leave it out.

TRBV21-1	.	.	TRBJ2-2	CARLQGPHGELFF	TGTGCCAGACTCCAGGGTCCGCACGGGGAGCTGTTTTTT
TRBV5-5	.	.	TRBJ2-7	CASSLEGYEQYF	TGTGCCAGCAGCTTGGAGGGATACGAGCAGTACTTC
TRBV11-2	.	.	TRBJ2-7	CASSLGRAAYEQYF	TGTGCCAGCAGTTTGGGAAGGGCTGCCTACGAGCAGTACTTC
TRBV4-1	TRBD2	.	TRBJ2-7	CASSSPGLAGGPFSDEQYF	TGCGCCAGCAGCTCACCGGGACTAGCGGGAGGGCCATTCTCGGACGAGCAGTACTTC
TRBV9	.	.	TRBJ1-6	CASSTRPSSPLHF	TGTGCCAGCAGCACCAGACCCAGTTCACCCCTCCACTTT
TRBV29-1	TRBD1	.	TRBJ2-5	CSVGRGQQETQYF	TGCAGCGTTGGCCGGGGACAGCAAGAGACCCAGTACTTC
TRBV6-4	.	.	TRBJ2-7	CASSLNRGYEQYF	TGTGCCAGCAGTCTTAACAGAGGCTACGAGCAGTACTTC
TRBV5-1	.	.	TRBJ2-3	CASSATTDTQYF	TGCGCCAGCAGCGCAACCACAGATACGCAGTATTTT
TRBV25-1	TRBD2	.	TRBJ2-7	CASSESGVLPYEQYF	TGTGCCAGCAGTGAAAGCGGGGTGTTACCCTACGAGCAGTACTTC
TRBV10-1	.	.	TRBJ1-5	CARKEKGFDQPQHF	TGCGCCAGAAAAGAAAAGGGTTTTGATCAGCCCCAGCATTTT
TRBV4-2	.	.	TRBJ1-1	CASSQDRGLMNTEAFF	TGTGCCAGCAGCCAAGATCGGGGACTCATGAACACTGAAGCTTTCTTT
TRBV7-8	TRBD1	.	TRBJ2-7	CASSQLRTGAFGEQYF	TGTGCCAGCAGCCAACTCCGGACAGGGGCTTTTGGGGAGCAGTACTTC
TRBV5-4	.	.	TRBJ2-2	CASSFEEAGELFF	TGTGCCAGCAGCTTCGAGGAAGCCGGGGAGCTGTTTTTT
TRBV30	.	once	TRBJ1-5	CAWSVRGRGSGNQPQHF	TGTGCCTGGAGTGTACGGGGACGGGGATCTGGCAATCAGCCCCAGCATTTT
TRBV5-1	.	.	TRBJ1-2	CASSLPLAVGGSGYTF	TGCGCCAGCAGCTTACCGCTGGCCGTAGGGGGTAGTGGCTACACCTTC
TRBV6-2/TRBV6-3	.	.	TRBJ1-1	CASSYTQGIEAFF	TGTGCCAGCAGTTACACACAGGGAATTGAAGCTTTCTTT
TRBV7-2	.	.	TRBJ2-2	CASSGQRGTGELFF	TGTGCCAGCAGCGGCCAAAGGGGAACCGGGGAGCTGTTTTTT
TRBV5-1	.	few	TRBJ1-2	CASKPPTVVYGYTF	TGCGCCAGCAAACCTCCGACCGTCGTCTATGGCTACACCTTC
TRBV4-2	.	.	TRBJ1-4	CASSQGVRGPTNEKLFF	TGTGCCAGCAGCCAAGGGGTACGGGGGCCAACTAATGAAAAACTGTTTTTT
TRBV2	.	.	TRBJ1-2	CASSEYGPDKGRLGYTF	TGTGCCAGCAGTGAATATGGTCCTGACAAGGGTCGTCTTGGCTACACCTTC
TRBV16	.	.	TRBJ2-6	CASSPLVRGASGANVLTF	TGTGCCAGCAGCCCCTTAGTTAGGGGAGCCTCTGGGGCCAACGTCCTGACTTTC
TRBV10-1	.	.	TRBJ2-1	CASSETGAVTYNEQFF	TGCGCCAGCAGTGAGACGGGGGCCGTCACCTACAATGAGCAGTTCTTC
TRBV25-1	TRBD2	.	TRBJ2-3	CASSVSGGGTDTQYF	TGTGCCAGCAGTGTTAGCGGGGGGGGGACAGATACGCAGTATTTT
TRBV30	.	once	TRBJ2-1	CAWTPQAPSAQFF	TGTGCCTGGACCCCCCAGGCCCCCTCGGCTCAGTTCTTC
TRBV3-1/TRBV3-2	TRBD1	.	TRBJ1-1	CASSETGTGGTEAFF	TGTGCCAGCAGCGAGACCGGGACAGGGGGCACTGAAGCTTTCTTT
TRBV5-1	.	once	TRBJ2-5	CASSLGRNQETQYF	TGCGCCAGCAGCTTGGGCCGGAACCAAGAGACCCAGTACTTC
TRBV18	.	.	TRBJ1-5	CASSPEFRGDGNQPQHF	TGTGCCAGCTCACCGGAGTTCAGGGGAGATGGCAATCAGCCCCAGCATTTT
TRBV3-1/TRBV3-2	TRBD1	few	TRBJ1-5	CASSGTGNQPQHF	TGTGCCAGCAGCGGGACAGGCAATCAGCCCCAGCATTTT
TRBV19	.	.	TRBJ2-3	CASSIRGGGATDTQYF	TGTGCCAGTAGTATTAGGGGCGGGGGCGCAACAGATACGCAGTATTTT
TRBV5-1	TRBD1	.	TRBJ1-5	CASSLGTGGSQPQHF	TGCGCCAGCAGCTTGGGGACAGGGGGGAGTCAGCCCCAGCATTTT
TRBV7-3	.	.	TRBJ2-1	CASSWPGGPVVF	TGTGCCAGCAGCTGGCCTGGGGGGCCCGTAGTCTTC
TRBV28	TRBD2	.	TRBJ2-2	CASRLAGVPGELFF	TGTGCCAGCAGACTAGCGGGAGTCCCCGGGGAGCTGTTTTTT
TRBV28	.	.	TRBJ2-7	CASSLGSSYEQYF	TGTGCCAGCAGTTTAGGTAGCTCCTACGAGCAGTACTTC
TRBV9	.	.	TRBJ2-6	CASSIQGYGANVLTF	TGTGCCAGCAGCATACAGGGATACGGGGCCAACGTCCTGACTTTC
TRBV5-1	.	.	TRBJ2-4	CASSSPGEGSLYF	TGCGCCAGCAGCTCACCTGGTGAGGGTAGTTTGTACTTC
TRBV7-2	.	.	TRBJ2-1	CASSQPNEQFF	TGTGCCAGCAGCCAGCCTAATGAGCAGTTCTTC
TRBV13	.	.	TRBJ2-3	CASSAPQRLTDTQYF	TGTGCCAGCAGCGCGCCCCAACGGCTCACAGATACGCAGTATTTT
TRBV11-2	.	.	TRBJ2-4	CASSLDPFGPKNIQYF	TGTGCCAGCAGCTTAGATCCATTCGGGCCCAAAAACATTCAGTACTTC
TRBV7-2	TRBD2	.	TRBJ2-7	CASSLGLGLAGGYYEQYF	TGTGCCAGCAGCTTAGGGCTGGGACTAGCGGGGGGGTACTACGAGCAGTACTTC
TRBV29-1	TRBD1	.	TRBJ2-7	CSVGGETGGSYEQYF	TGCAGCGTTGGTGGGGAGACAGGGGGATCCTACGAGCAGTACTTC
TRBV5-1	TRBD2	.	TRBJ2-2	CASSLGAGGGTGELFF	TGCGCCAGCAGTCTCGGGGCGGGAGGAGGAACCGGGGAGCTGTTTTTT
TRBV20-1	TRBD1	once	TRBJ1-1	CNPTGGTEAFF	TGCAACCCTACAGGGGGCACTGAAGCTTTCTTT
TRBV5-1	TRBD1	once	TRBJ2-1	CASSLGQGVYNEQFF	TGCGCCAGCAGCTTGGGACAGGGCGTTTACAATGAGCAGTTCTTC
TRBV2	TRBD1	.	TRBJ1-2	CASSWTGLDGYTF	TGTGCCAGCAGCTGGACAGGGTTAGATGGCTACACCTTC
TRBV5-1	TRBD2	.	TRBJ2-3	CASSSTSGRSDTQYF	TGCGCCAGCAGCTCGACTAGCGGGAGATCAGATACGCAGTATTTT
TRBV5-1	TRBD1	.	TRBJ1-5	CASSPFSGTANSNQPQHF	TGCGCCAGCAGCCCCTTTTCCGGGACAGCTAATAGCAATCAGCCCCAGCATTTT
TRBV11-2	TRBD2	.	TRBJ2-7	CASSFERTSSYEQYF	TGTGCCAGCAGCTTTGAGCGGACTAGCTCCTACGAGCAGTACTTC
TRBV3-1/TRBV3-2	.	.	TRBJ2-7	CASSRTPNVQYF	TGTGCCAGCAGTCGGACACCTAACGTGCAGTACTTC
TRBV5-4	TRBD2	.	TRBJ2-7	CASTSNRLSGGGMEQYF	TGTGCCAGCACCAGTAACAGGTTGAGCGGGGGGGGTATGGAGCAGTACTTC
TRBV4-2	.	.	TRBJ2-7	CASSQDNEQYF	TGTGCCAGCAGCCAAGATAACGAGCAGTACTTC